This T cell receptor (beta chain) emerged from a study of CD8+CD57+ T cells in acquired aplastic anemia. Study in general: Roughly 3.2 ug was the average amount of DNA from sorted CD4+ and CD8+ cells. For CD4+ cells, healthy donors had an average of about 11 million reads. Broader study findings: Patients shared twenty-nine CD8+ CDR3 sequences with controls.

About this clonotype: Its antigen is as yet unknown.

The CDR3 sequence is 15 residues long. CDR1 is SQVTM and CDR2 is ANQGSEA in the germline V gene. V gave up 5 bases and J gave up 5 bases; unmatched junction bases: 11. Genomic DNA was employed as the template in profiling TCR beta VDJ and CDR3. In TCRdb, the reads were re-called with MiXCR into one record per CDR3 protein. The sample records 90,000 to 130,000 distinct CDR3 sequences, about half being singletons. This chain uses TRBV29-1 with TRBJ1-3; 8 nucleotides align to TRBD1. The sequence was collected from a human donor in good health, serving as a control. The sample was sorted CD4+, CD8+, or CD8+CD57+ T cells (not recorded which) from PBMCs. CDR3 sequence: CSVRATGDPRNTIYF. CDR3 DNA sequence: TGCAGCGTTAGGGCGACAGGGGATCCTCGAAACACCATATATTTT.